The source of this TCR beta chain is a study of blood T cell repertoires in COVID-19. For the study at large: T cells, B-cell-depleted T cells, or PBMCs provided the cDNA or gDNA that served as material.

Only a few counts were recorded for this clone. Germline CDR1 is SGHKS and CDR2 is YYEKEE (reference sequence). This CDR3 contains 15 residues. V shed 1 base and J shed 2 bases, with 11 bases lying between them. Measured with immunoSEQ multiplex PCR; TCRdb has only the in-frame clones, and not every one. This sample has about 230,000 clones, with 70% to 85% found just once. This chain joins TRBV5-5 and TRBJ2-3; D uncertain. The sample consisted of peripheral blood. The clonotype comes from a woman in her 40s who had recovered from COVID-19. The CDR3 nucleotides are TGTGCCAGCAGCTTGTACTACATAATCACAGATACGCAGTATTTT. Protein: CASSLYYIITDTQYF.